This T cell receptor beta chain was found in a study of CD8 T cells in ankylosing spondylitis. The germline gives CDR1 DFQATT, CDR2 SNEGSKA (reference sequence). The CDR3 has 12 amino acids. V was pared by 4 bases and J by 4 bases, with 9 bases between. TCRdb called the 5' RACE reads again in MiXCR, with one record for every CDR3 protein. The data contain about 130,000 distinct CDR3 sequences, about 7% of them singletons. The sample holds many counts of this clonotype. Its antigen is as yet unknown. Study observations and caveats: The authors reported significant enrichment of disease-linked clones in matched ankylosing spondylitis synovial fluid. Relatively scarce in peripheral blood, disease-linked clones were CD8+.

This TCR was sampled from a female donor with ankylosing spondylitis or in good health (not recorded which). The chain joins TRBV20-1 to TRBJ2-3; D gene unclear. The source material was blood, either unsorted or a sorted T cell fraction (not recorded which). The CDR3: CSAIIKADTQYF. In nucleotides, the CDR3 is TGCAGTGCTATAATTAAGGCAGATACGCAGTATTTT.